This passage covers 25 T cell receptor beta chains from one sample sequenced in a study of blood T cell repertoires in COVID-19. The method was immunoSEQ multiplex PCR; TCRdb's version includes in-frame clones alone and lacks a portion of them. There are over 130,000 clones in the sample; around 83% occur only once, and roughly 8.7% lies in the top ten. Sequencing was performed on peripheral blood. The receptors originated from a man aged 25-45 years with COVID-19, enrolled during active disease.

This clone was recorded a few times. The V gene is TRBV10-2, the J gene TRBJ2-1; 7 bases map to TRBD1. The CDR3 is 16 amino acids. CDR1 and CDR2 from the germline V gene are WSHSY and SAAADI. V trimming: 3 bases; J trimming: 7 bases; junction bases outside the gene matches: 12. CDR3 sequence: CASSDPGQAPRNEQFF. The CDR3 nucleotides are TGCGCCAGCAGTGACCCAGGACAGGCCCCCCGGAATGAGCAGTTCTTC.

The chain recombines TRBV19 with TRBJ2-7, with D perhaps TRBD2 (6 bases). The CDR3 length is 14 residues. The germline V gene has CDR1 LNHDA and CDR2 SQIVND (reference sequence). V lost 0 bases, J lost 6 bases, and 12 bases lay in between. The CDR3 DNA sequence: TGTGCCAGTAGTATAGACGGGGGAAGGAGCGAGCAGTACTTC. Its protein product is CASSIDGGRSEQYF.

The chain couples TRBV5-1 to TRBJ2-7; TRBD2 matches 8 bases. The V gene's germline CDR1 is SGHRS and CDR2 YFSETQ. The CDR3 is 14 residues long. With V trimmed by 3 bases and J by 3 bases, 5 bases remained unmatched. The CDR3 here is CASSWAGGIYEQYF. CDR3 DNA sequence: TGCGCCAGCAGCTGGGCGGGGGGCATCTACGAGCAGTACTTC.

The V call is TRBV24-1, the J call TRBJ2-7; D possibly corresponds to TRBD1 (5 bases). The germline CDR1 and CDR2 sequences are KGHDR and SFDVKD. This CDR3 has 12 amino acids. The V end was cut by 9 bases, the J end by 0 bases, with 8 bases between. The CDR3 nucleotides read TGTGCCACCGCAGGGAACTCCTACGAGCAGTACTTC. This gives the protein CATAGNSYEQYF.

The CDR3 sequence is CASSSPAVVKLFF. CDR3 nucleotides: TGTGCCAGCAGCTCGCCCGCGGTAGTGAAACTGTTTTTT. This chain uses TRBV28 with TRBJ1-4, with D unresolved. The CDR3 length is 13 residues. Germline assignment: CDR1 MDHEN and CDR2 SYDVKM. Trimming removed 6 bases at V and 11 bases at J, with 16 bases between.

The V and J genes are TRBV6-5 and TRBJ1-2, with D uncertain. V was cut by 8 bases and J by 3 bases, with 7 bases left in between. CDR1 and CDR2 from the germline V gene are MNHEY and SVGAGI. The CDR3 is 11 residues long. The chain's CDR3 is CASRQDYGYTF. For the CDR3, the DNA is TGTGCCAGCCGGCAGGACTATGGCTACACCTTC.

The genes are TRBV7-6 and TRBJ2-5; D perhaps matches TRBD1 (6 bases). CDR3 length equals 17 residues. Germline V gene data show CDR1 as SGHVS and CDR2 as FNYEAQ. Trimming took off 2 bases at V and 4 bases at J, with 20 bases between the two ends. DNA of the CDR3: TGTGCCAGCAGCTTACCCCAACTGGAGCCAGGGGTAGAGACCCAGTACTTC. Translation: CASSLPQLEPGVETQYF.

The CDR3 spells CASSFSAGAGGPGRHTQYF. Written as DNA, the CDR3 is TGTGCCAGCAGTTTCTCCGCAGGAGCGGGAGGGCCGGGACGACATACGCAGTATTTT. This rearrangement joins TRBV27 to TRBJ2-3, with 10 bases lining up with TRBD2. CDR1 and CDR2 from the germline V gene are MNHEY and SMNVEV (reference sequence). Trimming took 3 bases from V and 7 from J; bases not matched to a gene: 19. The CDR3 is made up of 19 amino acids.

V and J are TRBV3-1 (or the pseudogene TRBV3-2) and TRBJ1-2, with a possible D match to TRBD1 (6 bases). From germline, CDR1 is LGHDT and CDR2 YNNKEL (reference sequence). The V gene lost 4 bases and the J gene lost 2 bases, with 8 bases spanning the gap. The CDR3 runs to 13 residues. CDR3 region: CASSLGQNYGYTF. The CDR3 DNA reads TGTGCCAGCAGCCTCGGACAGAACTATGGCTACACCTTC.

The chain combines TRBV28 with TRBJ1-4; unclear D gene. This CDR3 has 16 amino acids. Trimming shortened V by 6 bases and J by 7 bases, and 21 bases separated the two germline ends. Germline assignment: CDR1 MDHEN and CDR2 SYDVKM. DNA for the CDR3: TGTGCCAGCAGCCCCCGTGGGTTCCGCCGGGGTGAAAAACTGTTTTTT. Its protein is CASSPRGFRRGEKLFF.

This chain uses TRBV2 with TRBJ2-6; no definite D call. With 8 bases removed from V and 0 bases from J, the gap between germline ends came to 11 bases. The germline gives CDR1 SNHLY, CDR2 FYNNEI. The CDR3 covers 15 residues. The CDR3 DNA sequence: TGTGCCAGCCAAGCCCAATTCTCTGGGGCCAACGTCCTGACTTTC. Its translation: CASQAQFSGANVLTF.

This clone was observed a few times. The gene calls are TRBV7-2 and TRBJ1-2, with 10 bases aligning to TRBD1. The V gene's germline CDR1 is SGHTA and CDR2 FQGNSA. The CDR3 contains 14 residues. With V trimmed by 6 bases and J by 4 bases, 5 bases remained unmatched. The CDR3 loop reads CASSPDRGPYGYTF. The CDR3 DNA reads TGTGCCAGCAGTCCCGACAGGGGGCCCTATGGCTACACCTTC.

This clone was detected a few times. This chain joins TRBV5-1 and TRBJ2-7; a weak D match, TRBD2 (5 bases). Per the germline V gene, CDR1 is SGHRS and CDR2 is YFSETQ. The CDR3 runs to 13 residues. The ends were cut back, 2 bases at V and 1 base at J, with 7 bases in the middle. CDR3: CASSFTGSYEQYF. CDR3 coding DNA: TGCGCCAGCAGCTTTACGGGGTCCTACGAGCAGTACTTC.

The chain links TRBV6-6 to TRBJ1-4, with D perhaps TRBD1 (6 bases). Germline values: CDR1 MNHNY, CDR2 SVGAGI (reference sequence). The CDR3 runs to 15 residues. The V end lost 7 bases, the J end lost 8 bases, and 20 bases lay between the germline ends. Here the CDR3 reads CASKLPLGGMEKLFF. The CDR3 DNA reads TGTGCCAGCAAACTCCCATTAGGGGGTATGGAAAAACTGTTTTTT.

This chain links TRBV7-9 with TRBJ1-1; D unresolved. This CDR3 region has 12 residues. V was pared by 3 bases and J by 11 bases, with 13 bases between. Germline V gives CDR1 SEHNR, CDR2 FQNEAQ (reference sequence). The DNA for the CDR3 is TGTGCCAGCAGCTTCGACCCGACTTGGGCTTTCTTT. Translated, it gives CASSFDPTWAFF.

V is TRBV25-1 and J is TRBJ2-1; the D gene is possibly TRBD2 (6 bases). V was shortened by 8 bases and J by 12 bases, with 11 bases between the two germline ends. The CDR3 contains 10 residues. Germline V CDR1 and CDR2: MGHDK, SYGVNS. Written as DNA, the CDR3 is TGTGCCAGCCCCGGGGAGGCGCAGTTCTTC. Its translation: CASPGEAQFF. Using reference TRBV25-1 and TRBJ2-1 for the parts outside the CDR3, the full variable domain is EADIYQTPRYLVIGTGKKITLECSQTMGHDKMYWYQQDPGMELHLIHYSYGVNSTEKGDLSSESTVSRIRTEHFPLTLESARPSHTSQYLCASPGEAQFFGPGTRLTVL.

This chain links TRBV24-1 with TRBJ2-2; 9 bases agree with TRBD1. Germline lookup yields CDR1 KGHDR and CDR2 SFDVKD. This CDR3 is built from 16 residues. Trimming cost V 4 bases and J 3 bases; bases outside gene matches: 5. This CDR3 is CATSDPGTGHTGELFF. CDR3 nucleotide sequence: TGTGCCACCAGTGACCCTGGGACAGGGCACACCGGGGAGCTGTTTTTT.

The V and J genes are TRBV28 and TRBJ2-7; D is perhaps TRBD1 (6 bases). The germline V and J ends were trimmed by 10 bases and 2 bases, with 15 bases remaining between them. Germline assignment: CDR1 MDHEN and CDR2 SYDVKM. The CDR3 runs 13 residues. The CDR3 here is CATRTAATYEQYF. The DNA of the CDR3 is TGTGCCACCCGGACAGCTGCGACCTACGAGCAGTACTTC.

The chain recombines TRBV28 with TRBJ1-1; perhaps TRBD1 as D (5 bases). CDR3 length: 19 residues. CDR1 and CDR2 (germline): MDHEN, SYDVKM. Deletions cut 2 bases from V and 2 bases from J, with 24 bases between. CDR3 DNA sequence: TGTGCCAGCAGTTTAAGGGGTATTCGAATTAGGGTAAGAAACACTGAAGCTTTCTTT. Its translation: CASSLRGIRIRVRNTEAFF. The full variable domain, in which reference TRBV28 and TRBJ1-1 provide the parts outside the CDR3, is DVKVTQSSRYLVKRTGEKVFLECVQDMDHENMFWYRQDPGLGLRLIYFSYDVKMKEKGDIPEGYSVSREKKERFSLILESASTNQTSMYLCASSLRGIRIRVRNTEAFFGQGTRLTVV.

The gene calls are TRBV30 and TRBJ1-1, with unresolved D. Trimming took 3 bases from V and 5 from J, leaving 16 bases between them. The CDR3 covers 14 residues. CDR1 and CDR2 (germline): GTSNPN, SVGIG (reference sequence). The DNA of the CDR3 is TGTGCCTGGAGAAAGGGAGCTACGGGGACTGAAGCTTTCTTT. Protein: CAWRKGATGTEAFF.

This clone has just one count. The V call is TRBV5-6, the J call TRBJ2-7, with D perhaps matching TRBD2 (6 bases). Trimming left V 0 bases short and J 3 bases short, with 10 bases between. CDR3 length: 14 residues. CDR1 SGHDT and CDR2 YYEEEE come from the germline V gene. The CDR3 nucleotides read TGTGCCAGCAGCTTGGCTGGAGGGCGCTACGAGCAGTACTTC. As protein: CASSLAGGRYEQYF.

The genes are TRBV28 and TRBJ1-5; a weak D match, TRBD1 (5 bases). The CDR3 is 14 residues long. V lost 5 bases to trimming and J lost 3 bases, with 11 bases between them. The germline gives CDR1 MDHEN, CDR2 SYDVKM. CDR3: CASSDDRINQPQHF. CDR3 nucleotide sequence: TGTGCCAGCAGTGACGACAGAATCAATCAGCCCCAGCATTTT.

This clone was observed a few times. The chain couples TRBV5-1 to TRBJ2-7; possibly TRBD1 for D (6 bases). Germline loops: CDR1 SGHRS, CDR2 YFSETQ. CDR3 size: 12 residues. V gave up 4 bases and J gave up 6 bases, with 11 bases separating them. CDR3 sequence (DNA): TGCGCCAGCAGCCCCGGACAGTCCGAGCAGTACTTC. It specifies CASSPGQSEQYF.

The J gene is TRBJ1-2, the V gene TRBV2; D gene uncertain. V was trimmed by 4 bases and J by 4 bases, leaving 10 bases between them. Per germline, CDR1 SNHLY and CDR2 FYNNEI. This CDR3 spans 13 amino acids. This CDR3 is CASSAAGGYGYTF. The CDR3 nucleotides are TGTGCCAGCAGTGCGGCCGGAGGCTATGGCTACACCTTC. The full variable domain, rest sourced from reference TRBV2 and TRBJ1-2, is EPEVTQTPSHQVTQMGQEVILRCVPISNHLYFYWYRQILGQKVEFLVSFYNNEISEKSEIFDDQFSVERPDGSNFTLKIRSTKLEDSAMYFCASSAAGGYGYTFGSGTRLTVV.

The V gene is TRBV7-3, the J gene TRBJ2-7; maybe TRBD2 (5 bases). Looked up from germline, CDR1 is SGHTA and CDR2 is FQGTGA. This CDR3 contains 14 residues. V lost 3 bases and J 2 bases, leaving 11 bases between the germline ends. The CDR3: CASSLTPGAYEQYF. The CDR3 coding sequence is TGTGCCAGCAGCTTGACACCCGGGGCCTACGAGCAGTACTTC.